This is a list of T cell receptor beta chains from one sample in a study of blood T cells in healthy people across ages. TCRdb redid the calling of the 5' RACE reads with MiXCR, one entry per CDR3 protein. The table has about 780,000 distinct CDR3 sequences, 55% to 65% seen once. The specimen was blood. These receptors were collected from a young man in good health. The CDR3 runs from the conserved cysteine through the conserved F or W. Each record gives: J gene, D gene, clone size, V gene, CDR3 DNA, CDR3 protein. The D gene is left open where the match is weak. Clone size, where shown, is once, few, many, or a class for clones that have expanded.

>TRBJ2-3|NA|NA|TRBV20-1
TGCAGTGCTAGAGATTGGTCCGGACGGACATTTAGCACAGATACGCAGTATTTT
CSARDWSGRTFSTDTQYF
>TRBJ1-1|NA|NA|TRBV27
TGTGCCAGCAGTTTATCGAGCAGCACTGAAGCTTTCTTT
CASSLSSSTEAFF
>TRBJ2-2|TRBD1|NA|TRBV20-1
TGCAGTGCACCCCGACAGGGCGGGTGGAACACCGGGGAGCTGTTTTTT
CSAPRQGGWNTGELFF
>TRBJ2-7|TRBD1|NA|TRBV30
TGTGCCCGCACCGGGACAGGGGCCGAGCAGTACTTC
CARTGTGAEQYF
>TRBJ2-4|NA|few|TRBV13
TGTGCCAGCAGCTCCCAAATCAACAAAAACATTCAGTACTTC
CASSSQINKNIQYF
>TRBJ2-1|NA|NA|TRBV4-3
TGCGCCAGCAGCCCACGACAGGGAGGCGCCTACAATGAGCAGTTCTTC
CASSPRQGGAYNEQFF
>TRBJ2-1|TRBD2|NA|TRBV6-4
TGTGCCAGCAGTGACTCAGCGGGGGCCTACAATGAGCAGTTCTTC
CASSDSAGAYNEQFF
>TRBJ2-5|TRBD2|NA|TRBV5-1
TGCGCCAGCAGCTTGGCTATCCTAGCGGGGCGTTCTGGGGAGACCCAGTACTTC
CASSLAILAGRSGETQYF
>TRBJ2-1|NA|NA|TRBV18
TGTGCCAGCTCATTACGGTGGAATGAGCAGTTCTTC
CASSLRWNEQFF
>TRBJ2-5|TRBD2|NA|TRBV28
TGTGCCAGCAGTTTGGGACGGGGGGTAGAGACCCAGTACTTC
CASSLGRGVETQYF
>TRBJ2-1|NA|NA|TRBV20-1
TGCAGTGCTTGGCTAATCAATGAGCAGTTCTTC
CSAWLINEQFF
>TRBJ1-2|NA|NA|TRBV7-9
TGTGCCAGCAGCCACAAGGGGGGGGACTATGGCTACACCTTC
CASSHKGGDYGYTF
>TRBJ2-7|NA|NA|TRBV7-2
TGTGCCAGCAGCACACACCCTACAGCGTCCTACGAGCAGTACTTC
CASSTHPTASYEQYF
>TRBJ1-2|TRBD1|NA|TRBV15
TGTGCCACGAGCGGGGACAGTAACTATGGCTACACCTTC
CATSGDSNYGYTF
>TRBJ2-3|NA|NA|TRBV27
TGTGCCAGCAGTTTGGAAACTAGACGCACAGATACGCAGTATTTT
CASSLETRRTDTQYF
>TRBJ1-2|TRBD1|NA|TRBV15
TGTGCCACCAGCAGAGATCACGCAGGGGGCAACTATGGCTACACCTTC
CATSRDHAGGNYGYTF
>TRBJ2-7|NA|NA|TRBV4-1
TGCGCCAGCAGCCAAGATAGTCGGGTGGGCGAGCAGTACTTC
CASSQDSRVGEQYF
>TRBJ2-7|TRBD2|NA|TRBV4-3
TGCGCCAGCAGCCAAGACAGGGAGGGCGAGCAGTACTTC
CASSQDREGEQYF
>TRBJ1-1|NA|NA|TRBV6-1
TGTGCCAGCGGCAGGGACTTGTTAGGCACTGAAGCTTTCTTT
CASGRDLLGTEAFF
>TRBJ2-1|TRBD2|NA|TRBV29-1
TGCAGCGTTGAAGCGGGACTAGCGGGCTATGAGCAGTTCTTC
CSVEAGLAGYEQFF
>TRBJ2-3|TRBD2|NA|TRBV7-2
TGTGCCAGCAGCTCCCCGGGACTAGCGGGAGGAGATACGCAGTATTTT
CASSSPGLAGGDTQYF
>TRBJ2-1|NA|NA|TRBV7-9
TGTGCCAGCAGCTTACTTTACGATGAGCAGTTCTTC
CASSLLYDEQFF
>TRBJ1-5|NA|few|TRBV10-3
TGTGCCATCAGTGAATTTCGAGGGCAAAAAGGCAATCAGCCCCAGCATTTT
CAISEFRGQKGNQPQHF
>TRBJ1-1|NA|NA|TRBV30
TGTGCCTGGAGGTGGGCAGCTGAAGCTTTCTTT
CAWRWAAEAFF
>TRBJ2-7|TRBD2|NA|TRBV7-2
TGTGCCAGCAGCCTGATCACCTTGACTAGCGGGCGCTACAATGAGCAGTACTTC
CASSLITLTSGRYNEQYF
>TRBJ2-5|NA|few|TRBV29-1
TGCAGCGCGCGGAGCTTTCAAGAGACCCAGTACTTC
CSARSFQETQYF
>TRBJ2-6|NA|NA|TRBV6-1
TGTGCCAGCAGTGAGACAGGAGAAGGGGCCAACGTCCTGACTTTC
CASSETGEGANVLTF
>TRBJ1-2|NA|few|TRBV27
TGTGCCAGCAGTTTAGGCCGGGACCGCTCTGGCTACACCTTC
CASSLGRDRSGYTF
>TRBJ2-5|NA|once|TRBV7-8
TGTGCCAGCAGCTTAGTACTCAGAGAGACCCAGTACTTC
CASSLVLRETQYF
>TRBJ2-1|NA|NA|TRBV6-2/TRBV6-3
TGTGCCAGCAGGCTAGTTGGACACAATGAGCAGTTCTTC
CASRLVGHNEQFF
>TRBJ2-5|TRBD1|once|TRBV25-1
TGTGCCCGCAGTGATCGGACAGGGGTAGAGACCCAGTACTTC
CARSDRTGVETQYF
>TRBJ2-1|NA|NA|TRBV20-1
TGCAGTGCTTTGGGGGGATATGATGAGCAGTTCTTC
CSALGGYDEQFF
>TRBJ2-1|TRBD2|NA|TRBV4-3
TGCGCCAGCAGCCTCAGGACTAGCGGGGGGGAATGGTGTGAGCAGTTCTTC
CASSLRTSGGEWCEQFF
>TRBJ2-1|NA|few|TRBV28
TGTGCCAGCAGTTTAATAGGCACCTACAATGAGCAGTTCTTC
CASSLIGTYNEQFF
>TRBJ2-3|NA|NA|TRBV20-1
TGCAGTGCTAGAGCGAGGACTTTTTATACGCAGTATTTT
CSARARTFYTQYF
>TRBJ2-1|TRBD2|NA|TRBV6-5
TGTGCCAGCAGCACGGGGGGGCCCTACAATGAGCAGTTCTTC
CASSTGGPYNEQFF
>TRBJ1-5|TRBD1|NA|TRBV7-9
TGTGCCCCCGGCGCACAGGGGAGCAATCAGCCCCAGCATTTT
CAPGAQGSNQPQHF
>TRBJ1-2|NA|NA|TRBV6-5
TGTGCCAGCTGCACGGGTGGCGGCTACACCTTC
CASCTGGGYTF
>TRBJ1-2|NA|NA|TRBV7-8
TGTGCCAGCAGCTTCGAGGACGGCTATGGCTACACCTTC
CASSFEDGYGYTF
>TRBJ1-2|NA|NA|TRBV2
TGTGCCAGCAGTCGAGTTGGGGACGTTAACTATGGCTACACCTTC
CASSRVGDVNYGYTF
>TRBJ2-4|NA|once|TRBV6-5
TGTGCCAGTAGTTACGGTGGGAACATTCAGTACTTC
CASSYGGNIQYF
>TRBJ2-7|TRBD1|NA|TRBV6-2/TRBV6-3
TGTGCCACCCTGGACAGGGGGCCTTACAATGAGCAGTACTTC
CATLDRGPYNEQYF
>TRBJ1-6|NA|NA|TRBV9
TGTGCCAGCAGCGTAGAAGCTAGGTTCTATAATTCACCCCTCCACTTT
CASSVEARFYNSPLHF
>TRBJ1-4|NA|NA|TRBV21-1
TGTGCCAGCCCTCAGTGGTGTCACCCTGGAGCAACTAACGAAAAACTGTTTTTT
CASPQWCHPGATNEKLFF
>TRBJ2-3|NA|NA|TRBV11-2
NA
CASSIYLCSVRTGLTDTQYF
>TRBJ2-7|TRBD2|NA|TRBV7-9
TGTGCCAGCAGCTTAGTCGGGCTAGCGGGGGCCGAGCAGTACTTC
CASSLVGLAGAEQYF
>TRBJ1-6|NA|NA|TRBV9
TGTGCCAGCAGCGTTGGGCAGTTTAATTCACCCCTCCACTTT
CASSVGQFNSPLHF
>TRBJ2-1|TRBD1|NA|TRBV7-2
TGTGCCAGCAGGAGAGGACAGGCCTACAATGAGCAGTTCTTC
CASRRGQAYNEQFF
>TRBJ2-7|TRBD2|NA|TRBV7-9
TGTGCCAGCAGCTGGGTTATGGGACTAGGGACGGGGCGCTCCTACGAGCAGTACTTC
CASSWVMGLGTGRSYEQYF
>TRBJ2-1|NA|few|TRBV15
TGTGCCACCAGCAGAGTAGGGAGCTCCTACAATGAGCAGTTCTTC
CATSRVGSSYNEQFF
>TRBJ2-1|NA|NA|TRBV12-3/TRBV12-4
TGTGCCAGCAGTTTCGGGACACGAGGGAATGAGCAGTTCTTC
CASSFGTRGNEQFF
>TRBJ1-1|TRBD1|few|TRBV7-8
TGTGCCAGCAGCTTCCCTAAGGGGGCCAGGAACACTGAAGCTTTCTTT
CASSFPKGARNTEAFF